The rows below give T cell receptor beta chains drawn from one sample of a study of identical twins. From the 5' RACE reads, TCRdb called clonotypes with MiXCR, one entry per CDR3 protein. The profile shows roughly 630,000 distinct CDR3 sequences, 7.1% of them singletons. In addition, the sample was reused for a study of yellow fever vaccine responses in identical twins.

The sample taken for sequencing was PBMCs. Receptors were obtained from a woman aged 18-35 years in good health. Each CDR3 is given with its conserved first and last residue. The order of the fields is D gene, V gene, clone size, J gene, CDR3 DNA, CDR3 protein. The D gene is left open where the match is weak. Rows may omit the clone size; those that give it use once, few, many or a size class.

D gene: NA; V gene: TRBV28; clone size: many; J gene: TRBJ1-1; CDR3 DNA: TGTGCCAGCACCCAGGGGACTGAAGCTTTCTTT; CDR3 protein: CASTQGTEAFF
D gene: NA; V gene: TRBV5-5; clone size: NA; J gene: TRBJ1-5; CDR3 DNA: TGTGCCAGCAGCTTGGGGCCAGATCATAGCAATCAGCCCCAGCATTTT; CDR3 protein: CASSLGPDHSNQPQHF
D gene: TRBD2; V gene: TRBV10-3; clone size: few; J gene: TRBJ2-3; CDR3 DNA: TGTGCCATCAGTGAGACCAGACTAGCGAGCACAGATACGCAGTATTTT; CDR3 protein: CAISETRLASTDTQYF
D gene: TRBD2; V gene: TRBV15; clone size: few; J gene: TRBJ2-5; CDR3 DNA: TGTGCCACCAGCAGAGTCTTACTTCCTCTAAGCGGGGGGCGAAAAGAGACCCAGTACTTC; CDR3 protein: CATSRVLLPLSGGRKETQYF
D gene: NA; V gene: TRBV2; clone size: NA; J gene: TRBJ2-3; CDR3 DNA: TGTGCCAGCAGTGAACTCGAGGGCGAAACAGATACGCAGTATTTT; CDR3 protein: CASSELEGETDTQYF
D gene: NA; V gene: TRBV5-1; clone size: many; J gene: TRBJ2-3; CDR3 DNA: TGCGCCAGCAGCCTGCAGGGAGTTACGCAGTATTTT; CDR3 protein: CASSLQGVTQYF
D gene: NA; V gene: TRBV4-1; clone size: many; J gene: TRBJ1-4; CDR3 DNA: TGCGCCAGCAGCCACTTTTGGCGGGGGAATGAAAAACTGTTTTTT; CDR3 protein: CASSHFWRGNEKLFF
D gene: NA; V gene: TRBV19; clone size: many; J gene: TRBJ1-2; CDR3 DNA: TGTGCCAGTACTCGGCGGGGCAGCTTCATGTCTGGCTACACCTTC; CDR3 protein: CASTRRGSFMSGYTF
D gene: NA; V gene: TRBV25-1; clone size: many; J gene: TRBJ1-1; CDR3 DNA: TGTGCCAGCAACCCTGGGGTTGCCACTGAAGCTTTCTTT; CDR3 protein: CASNPGVATEAFF
D gene: NA; V gene: TRBV10-3; clone size: many; J gene: TRBJ2-2; CDR3 DNA: TGTGCCATCAGTGATATGGCAGGTGCCAACACCGGGGAGCTGTTTTTT; CDR3 protein: CAISDMAGANTGELFF
D gene: NA; V gene: TRBV4-1; clone size: many; J gene: TRBJ1-1; CDR3 DNA: TGCGCCAGCAGCCAACCTACCAGGGGTGGAACTGAAGCTTTCTTT; CDR3 protein: CASSQPTRGGTEAFF
D gene: NA; V gene: TRBV7-9; clone size: many; J gene: TRBJ2-1; CDR3 DNA: TGTGCCAGCAGCCACGAAGGACAAAGACGCAATGAGCAGTTCTTC; CDR3 protein: CASSHEGQRRNEQFF
D gene: NA; V gene: TRBV6-1; clone size: NA; J gene: TRBJ1-5; CDR3 DNA: TGTGCCAGCAGTGAGGACGGAAATTATCAGCCCCAGCATTTT; CDR3 protein: CASSEDGNYQPQHF
D gene: NA; V gene: TRBV4-2; clone size: many; J gene: TRBJ1-1; CDR3 DNA: TGTGCCAGCAGGAGCTTCGGAGGCAACACTGAAGCTTTCTTT; CDR3 protein: CASRSFGGNTEAFF
D gene: NA; V gene: TRBV3-1; clone size: few; J gene: TRBJ2-6; CDR3 DNA: TGTGCCAGCAGCCAAGAATTGCTGAGTACTGGGGCCAACGTCCTGACTTTC; CDR3 protein: CASSQELLSTGANVLTF
D gene: NA; V gene: TRBV20-1; clone size: few; J gene: TRBJ1-2; CDR3 DNA: TGCAGGGCAATTAAGCAGGGAGTGTTCGATGGCTACACCTTC; CDR3 protein: CRAIKQGVFDGYTF
D gene: NA; V gene: TRBV11-2; clone size: many; J gene: TRBJ1-2; CDR3 DNA: TGTGCCAGCAGCTTAGACGGAAAAAATGGCTACACCTTC; CDR3 protein: CASSLDGKNGYTF
D gene: TRBD2; V gene: TRBV7-3; clone size: many; J gene: TRBJ2-1; CDR3 DNA: TGTGCCAGCAGCTTAGGGACTAGCGATGAGCAGTTCTTC; CDR3 protein: CASSLGTSDEQFF
D gene: NA; V gene: TRBV14; clone size: NA; J gene: TRBJ2-5; CDR3 DNA: TGTGCCAGCAGCCAGTGGTATGGAGAGACCCAGTACTTC; CDR3 protein: CASSQWYGETQYF
D gene: NA; V gene: TRBV2; clone size: NA; J gene: TRBJ1-1; CDR3 DNA: TGTGCCAGCAGTGATCGAATTGTGGGGGCTTTCTTT; CDR3 protein: CASSDRIVGAFF
D gene: NA; V gene: TRBV2; clone size: few; J gene: TRBJ2-1; CDR3 DNA: TGTGCCAGCAGCGACGGCGGAGCCCAATACAATGAGCAGTTCTTC; CDR3 protein: CASSDGGAQYNEQFF
D gene: TRBD1; V gene: TRBV6-5; clone size: few; J gene: TRBJ1-6; CDR3 DNA: TGTGCCAGCAGTTACGGGGGACAGGGACATTCACCCCTCCACTTT; CDR3 protein: CASSYGGQGHSPLHF
D gene: NA; V gene: TRBV29-1; clone size: many; J gene: TRBJ1-1; CDR3 DNA: TGCAGCGTTGACCCCAATCCGACCGCAGACACTGAAGCTTTCTTT; CDR3 protein: CSVDPNPTADTEAFF
D gene: NA; V gene: TRBV24-1; clone size: NA; J gene: TRBJ2-1; CDR3 DNA: TGTGCCACCAGTGACCTCGACAGCAACAATGAGCAGTTCTTC; CDR3 protein: CATSDLDSNNEQFF
D gene: NA; V gene: TRBV28; clone size: NA; J gene: TRBJ2-1; CDR3 DNA: TGTGCCAGCAGTCCCCCATATAGCTCCTACAATGAGCAGTTCTTC; CDR3 protein: CASSPPYSSYNEQFF
D gene: NA; V gene: TRBV20-1; clone size: many; J gene: TRBJ2-3; CDR3 DNA: TGCAGTGCTAAAAGGGCCATCACTGGGTCGGATACGCAGTATTTT; CDR3 protein: CSAKRAITGSDTQYF
D gene: NA; V gene: TRBV12-3/TRBV12-4; clone size: many; J gene: TRBJ1-2; CDR3 DNA: TGTGCCAGCAGTTCACCAGGGGTTCCTGGCTACACCTTC; CDR3 protein: CASSSPGVPGYTF
D gene: TRBD2; V gene: TRBV15; clone size: few; J gene: TRBJ2-5; CDR3 DNA: TGTGCCACCTTTTTTAGCGGGACACCAGAGACCCAGTACTTC; CDR3 protein: CATFFSGTPETQYF
D gene: NA; V gene: TRBV11-3; clone size: many; J gene: TRBJ2-1; CDR3 DNA: TGTGCCAGCAGCATCCCATCTAGGGGAAATGAGCAGTTCTTC; CDR3 protein: CASSIPSRGNEQFF
D gene: NA; V gene: TRBV12-3/TRBV12-4; clone size: NA; J gene: TRBJ1-6; CDR3 DNA: TGTGCCAGCAGTCTTAGGGGTTCGGATTCACCCCTCCACTTT; CDR3 protein: CASSLRGSDSPLHF
D gene: NA; V gene: TRBV20-1; clone size: NA; J gene: TRBJ2-2; CDR3 DNA: TGCAGTGCTAGAGATTTGGACACCGGGGAGCTGTTTTTT; CDR3 protein: CSARDLDTGELFF
D gene: TRBD2; V gene: TRBV2; clone size: many; J gene: TRBJ2-1; CDR3 DNA: TGTGCCAGCAGTTCTAATAGCGGGAGGGCCCTCGGTGATGAGCAGTTCTTC; CDR3 protein: CASSSNSGRALGDEQFF
D gene: TRBD2; V gene: TRBV7-2; clone size: many; J gene: TRBJ2-2; CDR3 DNA: TGTGCCAGCAGCTTGGCCGGGACTAGCGGGGGGGGTACCGCGAACACCGGGGAGCTGTTTTTT; CDR3 protein: CASSLAGTSGGGTANTGELFF
D gene: TRBD2; V gene: TRBV12-3/TRBV12-4; clone size: NA; J gene: TRBJ2-1; CDR3 DNA: TGTGCCAGCACCCCCGGGACTAGCGGGCTCCTATTGTACAATGAGCAGTTCTTC; CDR3 protein: CASTPGTSGLLLYNEQFF
D gene: TRBD2; V gene: TRBV4-1; clone size: many; J gene: TRBJ2-3; CDR3 DNA: TGCGCCAGCAGCCAAGGAGATGCTAGCGGACGCACAGATACGCAGTATTTT; CDR3 protein: CASSQGDASGRTDTQYF
D gene: TRBD2; V gene: TRBV12-3/TRBV12-4; clone size: NA; J gene: TRBJ2-1; CDR3 DNA: TGTGCCAGCAGCGGCGGCGGGAGGCATTACAATGAGCAGTTCTTC; CDR3 protein: CASSGGGRHYNEQFF
D gene: TRBD1; V gene: TRBV5-1; clone size: NA; J gene: TRBJ1-3; CDR3 DNA: TGCGCCAGCAGCTCATGGGACAGCCTCTCTGGAAACACCATATATTTT; CDR3 protein: CASSSWDSLSGNTIYF